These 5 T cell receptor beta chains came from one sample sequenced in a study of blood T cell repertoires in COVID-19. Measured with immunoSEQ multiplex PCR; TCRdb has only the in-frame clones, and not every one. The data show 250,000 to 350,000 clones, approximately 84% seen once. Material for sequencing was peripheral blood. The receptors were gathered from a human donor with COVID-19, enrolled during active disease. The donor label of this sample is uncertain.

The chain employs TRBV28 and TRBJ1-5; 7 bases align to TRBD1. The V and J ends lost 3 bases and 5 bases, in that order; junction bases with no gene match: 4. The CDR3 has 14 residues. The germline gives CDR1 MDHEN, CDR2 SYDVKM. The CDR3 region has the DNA TGTGCCAGCAGTTTCCCAGGGGGGTATCAGCCCCAGCATTTT. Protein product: CASSFPGGYQPQHF.

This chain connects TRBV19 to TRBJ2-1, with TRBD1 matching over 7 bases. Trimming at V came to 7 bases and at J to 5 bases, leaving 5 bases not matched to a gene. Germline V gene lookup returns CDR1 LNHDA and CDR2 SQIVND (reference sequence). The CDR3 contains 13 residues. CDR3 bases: TGTGCCAGTACCAAGGGACAGAACAATGAGCAGTTCTTC. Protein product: CASTKGQNNEQFF.

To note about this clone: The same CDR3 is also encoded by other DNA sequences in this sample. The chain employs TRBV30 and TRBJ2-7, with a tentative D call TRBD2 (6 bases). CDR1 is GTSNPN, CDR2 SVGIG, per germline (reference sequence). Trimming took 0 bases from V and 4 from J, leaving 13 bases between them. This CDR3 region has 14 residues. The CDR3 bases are TGTGCCTGGAGTGTTAGTCAGGGAGGTTACGAGCAGTACTTC. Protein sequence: CAWSVSQGGYEQYF.

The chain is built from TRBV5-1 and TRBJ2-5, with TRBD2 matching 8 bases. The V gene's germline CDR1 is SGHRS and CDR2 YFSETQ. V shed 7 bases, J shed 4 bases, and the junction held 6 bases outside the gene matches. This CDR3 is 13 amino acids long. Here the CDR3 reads CASYRSGGETQYF. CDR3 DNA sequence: TGCGCCAGCTACCGGAGCGGGGGAGAGACCCAGTACTTC.

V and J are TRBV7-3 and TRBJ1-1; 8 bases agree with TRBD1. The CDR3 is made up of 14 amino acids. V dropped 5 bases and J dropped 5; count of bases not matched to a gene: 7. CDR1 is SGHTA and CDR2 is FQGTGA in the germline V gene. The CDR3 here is CASSPGQGRTEAFF. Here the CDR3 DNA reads TGTGCCAGCAGCCCAGGACAGGGTCGAACTGAAGCTTTCTTT.